What follows is one T cell receptor (beta chain) and its context. Its antigen is unknown. Data came from immunoSEQ multiplex PCR; TCRdb stores just in-frame clones and leaves some out. The table lists about 83,000 clones, 86% of them singletons. The data originate from a study of T cell responses to AZD1222 COVID-19 vaccine. Study-level information: Recipients boosted at about 4 weeks or about 12 weeks are pooled.

Germline assignment: CDR1 LNHDA and CDR2 SQIVND (reference sequence). The J segment lost 7 bases and the V segment lost 3 bases, leaving 9 bases of the junction unmatched. This CDR3 is 16 amino acids long. Study-wide findings and caveats: Most donors were white British and more were female, and clonal diversity was possibly underestimated. Spike-specific TCR breadth and depth were elevated following two AZD1222 doses.

The J gene is TRBJ2-1, the V gene TRBV19; 10 bases are shared with TRBD2. This receptor was identified in an adult in good health. The material was peripheral blood, obtained on day 0 of AZD1222 vaccination. The CDR3 is CASSIRGTSVGNEQFF. CDR3 sequence (DNA): TGTGCCAGTAGTATTCGGGGGACTAGCGTAGGGAATGAGCAGTTCTTC. The whole variable domain, filled in from reference TRBV19 and TRBJ2-1, reads DGGITQSPKYLFRKEGQNVTLSCEQNLNHDAMYWYRQDPGQGLRLIYYSQIVNDFQKGDIAEGYSVSREKKESFPLTVTSAQKNPTAFYLCASSIRGTSVGNEQFFGPGTRLTVL.